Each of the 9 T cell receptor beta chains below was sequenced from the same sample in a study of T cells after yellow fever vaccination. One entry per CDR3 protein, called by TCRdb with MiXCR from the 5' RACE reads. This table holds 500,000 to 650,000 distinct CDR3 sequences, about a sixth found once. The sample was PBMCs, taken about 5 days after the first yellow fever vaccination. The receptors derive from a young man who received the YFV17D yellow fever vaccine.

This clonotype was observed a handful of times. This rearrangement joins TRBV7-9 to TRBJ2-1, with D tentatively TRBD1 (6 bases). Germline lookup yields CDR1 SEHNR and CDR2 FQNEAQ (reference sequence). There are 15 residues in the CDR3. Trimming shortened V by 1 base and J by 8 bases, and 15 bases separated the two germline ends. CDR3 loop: CASSLGQVYRDEQFF. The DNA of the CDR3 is TGTGCCAGCAGCTTAGGACAGGTCTATCGGGATGAGCAGTTCTTC.

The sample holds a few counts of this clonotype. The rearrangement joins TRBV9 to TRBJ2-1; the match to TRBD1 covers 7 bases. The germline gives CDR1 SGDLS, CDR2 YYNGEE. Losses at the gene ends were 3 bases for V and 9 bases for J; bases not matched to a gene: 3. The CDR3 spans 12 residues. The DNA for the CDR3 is TGTGCCAGCAGCGAAGGGGGCAGTGAGCAGTTCTTC. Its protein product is CASSEGGSEQFF.

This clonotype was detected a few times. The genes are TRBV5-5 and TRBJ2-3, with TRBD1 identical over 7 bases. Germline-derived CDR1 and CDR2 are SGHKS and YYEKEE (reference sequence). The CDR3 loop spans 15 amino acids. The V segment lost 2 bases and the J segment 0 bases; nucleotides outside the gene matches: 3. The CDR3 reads CASSFVGGSTDTQYF. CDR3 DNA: TGTGCCAGCAGCTTCGTAGGGGGCAGCACAGATACGCAGTATTTT.

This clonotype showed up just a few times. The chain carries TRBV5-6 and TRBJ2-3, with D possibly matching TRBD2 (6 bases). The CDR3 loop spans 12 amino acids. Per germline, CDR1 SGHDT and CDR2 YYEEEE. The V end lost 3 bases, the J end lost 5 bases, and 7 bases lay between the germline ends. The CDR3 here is CASSWRGDTQYF. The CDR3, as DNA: TGTGCCAGCAGCTGGAGGGGAGATACGCAGTATTTT.

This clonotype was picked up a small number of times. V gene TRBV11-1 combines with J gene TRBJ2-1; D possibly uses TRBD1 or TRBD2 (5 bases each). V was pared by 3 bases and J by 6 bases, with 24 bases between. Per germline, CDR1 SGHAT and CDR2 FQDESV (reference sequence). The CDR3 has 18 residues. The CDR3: CASSFSTGIPGPFNEQFF. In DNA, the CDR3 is TGTGCCAGCAGCTTTTCAACCGGGATCCCGGGGCCTTTCAATGAGCAGTTCTTC.

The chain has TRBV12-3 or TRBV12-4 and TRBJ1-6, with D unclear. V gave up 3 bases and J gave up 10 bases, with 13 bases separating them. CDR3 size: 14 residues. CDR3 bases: TGTGCCAGCAGTTTGCACCTTTCAGGATCACCCCTCCACTTT. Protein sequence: CASSLHLSGSPLHF.

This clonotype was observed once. CDR3 loop: CASGLDTDTQYF. CDR3 DNA: TGCGCCAGTGGACTTGACACAGATACGCAGTATTTT. This rearrangement joins TRBV5-1 to TRBJ2-3, with D possibly TRBD2 on 5 matching bases. Germline CDR1 reads SGHRS; CDR2 reads YFSETQ. Trimming shortened V by 8 bases and J by 2 bases, and 9 bases separated the two germline ends. The length of the CDR3 is 12 residues.

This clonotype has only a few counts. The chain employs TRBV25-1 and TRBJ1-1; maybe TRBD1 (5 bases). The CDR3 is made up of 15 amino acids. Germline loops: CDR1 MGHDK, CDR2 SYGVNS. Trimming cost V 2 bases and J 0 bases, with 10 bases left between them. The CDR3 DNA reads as TGTGCCAGCAGTGAAGGGGGATCAATGAACACTGAAGCTTTCTTT. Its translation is CASSEGGSMNTEAFF.

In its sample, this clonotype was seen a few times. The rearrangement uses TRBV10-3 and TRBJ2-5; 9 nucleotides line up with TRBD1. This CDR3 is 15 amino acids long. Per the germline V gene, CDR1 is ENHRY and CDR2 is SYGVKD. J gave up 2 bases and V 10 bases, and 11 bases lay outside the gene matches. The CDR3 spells CATIKSGTGQETQYF. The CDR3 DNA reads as TGTGCCACTATAAAGTCCGGGACAGGGCAAGAGACCCAGTACTTC.